This T cell receptor beta chain was profiled in a study of T-cell reconstitution after alpha-beta-depleted transplantation in children. Study outcomes and limitations: Counts and diversity of T cells one year after transplant came mostly from newly produced T cells. Surviving recipient T cells and thymic progenitors produced the high day-60 TCRbeta diversity seen in some patients. Expanded graft clones, several hundred of them, were reportedly the source of alpha-beta T cells about two months after transplant.

As concerns this clonotype: Its antigen remains unknown.

Unique molecular identifiers tagged the TCRbeta library. Each CDR3 protein is one row after TCRdb ran MiXCR on the PCR reads. The sample consists of under 450,000 distinct CDR3 sequences, about a sixth of them appearing once. The sample here was PBMCs, mostly from graft donor cells, taken 360 days after TCRalphabeta/CD19-depleted stem cell transplant. The TCR sequence derives from a boy younger than two who had a stem cell transplant for Wiskott-Aldrich syndrome, so the T cells may come from the graft donor.

The CDR3 DNA is TGCGCCAGCAGCTTTAGAATGGATACGGCTCTCGGATCCTACGAGCAGTACTTC. The encoded protein is CASSFRMDTALGSYEQYF. The rearrangement joins TRBV5-1 to TRBJ2-7; D remains unclear. Germline CDR1 is SGHRS and CDR2 is YFSETQ. Trimming took 2 bases from V and 1 from J, leaving 22 bases between them. The CDR3 runs to 18 residues.